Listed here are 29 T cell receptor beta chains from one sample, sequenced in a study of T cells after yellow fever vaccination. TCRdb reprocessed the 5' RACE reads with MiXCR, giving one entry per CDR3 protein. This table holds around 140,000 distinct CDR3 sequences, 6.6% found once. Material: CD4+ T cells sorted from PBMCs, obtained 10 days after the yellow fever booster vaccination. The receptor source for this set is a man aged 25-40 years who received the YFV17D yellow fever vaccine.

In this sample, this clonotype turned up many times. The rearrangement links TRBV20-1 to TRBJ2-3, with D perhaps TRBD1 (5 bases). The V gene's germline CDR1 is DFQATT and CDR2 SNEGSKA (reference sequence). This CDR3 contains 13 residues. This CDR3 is CSRARTYTDTQYF. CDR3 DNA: TGCAGCAGGGCGCGGACCTACACAGATACGCAGTATTTT.

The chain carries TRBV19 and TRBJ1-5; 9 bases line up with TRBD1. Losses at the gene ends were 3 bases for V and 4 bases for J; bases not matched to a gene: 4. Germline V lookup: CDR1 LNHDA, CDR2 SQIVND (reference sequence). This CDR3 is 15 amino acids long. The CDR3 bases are TGTGCCAGTAGTATCCAGGACAGGGGAAATCAGCCCCAGCATTTT. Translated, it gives CASSIQDRGNQPQHF.

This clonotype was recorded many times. In DNA form, the CDR3 reads TGCAGCGTCGGAGCGGGGCCAAGAGGTACCTACGAGCAGTACTTC. Translating it yields CSVGAGPRGTYEQYF. V gene TRBV29-1 combines with J gene TRBJ2-7, with 7 positions matching TRBD2. Germline loops: CDR1 SQVTM, CDR2 ANQGSEA. The length of the CDR3 is 15 residues. V was pared by 6 bases and J by 2 bases, with 13 bases of the junction left unmatched.

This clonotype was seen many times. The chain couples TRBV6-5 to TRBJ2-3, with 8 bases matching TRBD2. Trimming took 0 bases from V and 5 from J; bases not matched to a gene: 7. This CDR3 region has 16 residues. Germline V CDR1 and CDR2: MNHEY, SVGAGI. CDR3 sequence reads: CASSYSISGGEDTQYF. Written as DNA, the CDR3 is TGTGCCAGCAGTTACTCGATATCGGGGGGGGAAGATACGCAGTATTTT.

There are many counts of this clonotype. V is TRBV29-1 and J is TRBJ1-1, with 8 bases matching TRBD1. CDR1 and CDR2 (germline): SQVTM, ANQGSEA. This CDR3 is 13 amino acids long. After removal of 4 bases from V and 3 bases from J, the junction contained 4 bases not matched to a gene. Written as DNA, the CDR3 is TGCAGCGTTGGAGGCAGGGGGCACACTGAAGCTTTCTTT. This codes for CSVGGRGHTEAFF.

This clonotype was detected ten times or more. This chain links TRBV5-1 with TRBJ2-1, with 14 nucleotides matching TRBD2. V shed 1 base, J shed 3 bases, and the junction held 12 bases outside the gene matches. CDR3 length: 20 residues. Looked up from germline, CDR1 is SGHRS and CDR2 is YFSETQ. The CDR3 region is CASSLRLAGGGLVSYNEQFF. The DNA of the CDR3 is TGCGCCAGCAGCTTGCGACTAGCGGGAGGGGGTCTAGTAAGCTACAATGAGCAGTTCTTC.

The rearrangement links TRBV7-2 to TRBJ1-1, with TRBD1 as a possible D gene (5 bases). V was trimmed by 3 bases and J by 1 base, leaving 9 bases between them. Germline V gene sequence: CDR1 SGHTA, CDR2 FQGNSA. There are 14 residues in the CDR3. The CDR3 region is CASSLGPRNTEAFF. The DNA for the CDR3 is TGTGCCAGCAGCTTGGGACCGCGGAACACTGAAGCTTTCTTT.

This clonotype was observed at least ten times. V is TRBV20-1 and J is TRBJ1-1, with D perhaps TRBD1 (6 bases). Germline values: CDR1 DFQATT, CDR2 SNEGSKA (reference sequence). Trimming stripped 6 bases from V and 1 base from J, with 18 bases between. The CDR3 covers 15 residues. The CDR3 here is CSAPVGGAWNTEAFF. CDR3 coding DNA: TGCAGTGCCCCGGTGGGGGGCGCGTGGAACACTGAAGCTTTCTTT.

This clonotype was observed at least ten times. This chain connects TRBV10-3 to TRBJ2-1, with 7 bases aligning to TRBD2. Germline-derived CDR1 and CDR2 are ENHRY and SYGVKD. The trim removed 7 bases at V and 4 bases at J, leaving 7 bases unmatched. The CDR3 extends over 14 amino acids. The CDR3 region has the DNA TGTGCCATCACGGGGGGTAAAGGGTACAATGAGCAGTTCTTC. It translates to CAITGGKGYNEQFF.

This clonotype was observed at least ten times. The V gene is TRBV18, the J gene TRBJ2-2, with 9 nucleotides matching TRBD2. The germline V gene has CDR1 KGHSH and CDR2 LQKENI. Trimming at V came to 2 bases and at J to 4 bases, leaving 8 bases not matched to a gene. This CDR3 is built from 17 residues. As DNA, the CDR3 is TGTGCCAGCTCACCAAGGACGGGACTAGCTTCCACCGGGGAGCTGTTTTTT. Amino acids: CASSPRTGLASTGELFF.

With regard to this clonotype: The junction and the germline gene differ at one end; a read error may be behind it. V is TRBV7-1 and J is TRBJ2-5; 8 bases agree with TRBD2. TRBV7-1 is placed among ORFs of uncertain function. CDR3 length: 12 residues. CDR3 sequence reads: CAISSGREAQYF. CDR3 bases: TGTGCCATCAGCTCGGGGCGGGAGGCCCAGTACTTC.

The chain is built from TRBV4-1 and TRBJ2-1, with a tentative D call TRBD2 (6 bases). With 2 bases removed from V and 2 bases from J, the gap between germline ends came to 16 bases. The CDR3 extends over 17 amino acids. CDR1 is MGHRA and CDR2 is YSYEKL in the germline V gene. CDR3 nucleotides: TGCGCCAGCAGCCAAACCAATAGCGGACTAACCTACAATGAGCAGTTCTTC. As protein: CASSQTNSGLTYNEQFF.

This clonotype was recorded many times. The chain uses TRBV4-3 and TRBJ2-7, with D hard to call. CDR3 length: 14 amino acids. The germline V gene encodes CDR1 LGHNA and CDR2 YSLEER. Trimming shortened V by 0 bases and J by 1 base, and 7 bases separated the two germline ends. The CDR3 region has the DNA TGCGCCAGCAGCCAAGAAAGGCCTTCCTACGAGCAGTACTTC. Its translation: CASSQERPSYEQYF.

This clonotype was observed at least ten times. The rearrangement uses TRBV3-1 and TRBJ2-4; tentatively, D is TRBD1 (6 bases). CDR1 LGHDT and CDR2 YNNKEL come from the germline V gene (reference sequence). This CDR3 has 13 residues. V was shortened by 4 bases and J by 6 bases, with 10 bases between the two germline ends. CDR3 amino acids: CASSPDRGNIQYF. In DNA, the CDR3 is TGTGCCAGCAGCCCGGACAGAGGAAACATTCAGTACTTC.

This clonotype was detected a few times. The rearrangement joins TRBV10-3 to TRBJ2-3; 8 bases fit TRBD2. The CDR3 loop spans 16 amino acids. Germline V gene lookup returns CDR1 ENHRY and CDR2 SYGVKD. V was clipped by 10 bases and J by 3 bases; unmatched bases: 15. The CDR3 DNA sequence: TGTGCCACCAACCCCGGTGGGTCTAGCGGGACAGATACGCAGTATTTT. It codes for CATNPGGSSGTDTQYF.

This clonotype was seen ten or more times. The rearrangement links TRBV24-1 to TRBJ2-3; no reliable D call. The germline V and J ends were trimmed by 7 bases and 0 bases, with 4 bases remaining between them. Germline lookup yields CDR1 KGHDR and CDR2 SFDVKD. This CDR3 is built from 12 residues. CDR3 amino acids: CATSGSTDTQYF. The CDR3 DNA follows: TGTGCCACCAGCGGCAGCACAGATACGCAGTATTTT.

The CDR3 protein is CAWTRATGELFF. The CDR3, as DNA: TGTGCCTGGACCAGAGCCACCGGGGAGCTGTTTTTT. V gene TRBV30 combines with J gene TRBJ2-2; D is uncertain. Trimming pared 4 bases from V and 4 bases from J, leaving 7 bases between. In germline, CDR1 is GTSNPN, CDR2 SVGIG (reference sequence). The CDR3 is made up of 12 amino acids.

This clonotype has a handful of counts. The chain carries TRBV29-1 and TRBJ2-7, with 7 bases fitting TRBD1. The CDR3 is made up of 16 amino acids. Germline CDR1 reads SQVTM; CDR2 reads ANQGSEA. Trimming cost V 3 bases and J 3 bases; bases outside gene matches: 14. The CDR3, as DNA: TGCAGCGTTGATAATCGGAGGACAGGCTCACTCTACGAGCAGTACTTC. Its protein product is CSVDNRRTGSLYEQYF.

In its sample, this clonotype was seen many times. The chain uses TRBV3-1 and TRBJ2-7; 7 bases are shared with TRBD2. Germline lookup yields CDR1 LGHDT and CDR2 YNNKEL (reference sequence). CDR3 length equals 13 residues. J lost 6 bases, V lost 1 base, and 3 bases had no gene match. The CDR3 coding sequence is TGTGCCAGCAGCCAAGGGACTAGTTTCGAGCAGTACTTC. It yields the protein CASSQGTSFEQYF.

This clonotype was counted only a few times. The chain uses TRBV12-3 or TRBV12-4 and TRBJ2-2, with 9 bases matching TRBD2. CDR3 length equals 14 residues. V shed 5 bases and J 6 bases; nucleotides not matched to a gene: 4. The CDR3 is CASSPRLAAGELFF. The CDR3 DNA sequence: TGTGCCAGCAGTCCAAGACTAGCGGCCGGGGAGCTGTTTTTT.

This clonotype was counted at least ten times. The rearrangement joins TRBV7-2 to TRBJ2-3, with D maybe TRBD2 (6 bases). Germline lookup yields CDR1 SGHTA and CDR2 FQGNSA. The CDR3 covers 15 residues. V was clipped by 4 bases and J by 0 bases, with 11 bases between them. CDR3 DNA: TGTGCCAGCAGCTCCCCGGGAGCTAGCACAGATACGCAGTATTTT. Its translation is CASSSPGASTDTQYF. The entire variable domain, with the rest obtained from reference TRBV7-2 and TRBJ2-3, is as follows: GAGVSQSPSNKVTEKGKDVELRCDPISGHTALYWYRQSLGQGLEFLIYFQGNSAPDKSGLPSDRFSAERTGGSVSTLTIQRTQQEDSAVYLCASSSPGASTDTQYFGPGTRLTVL.

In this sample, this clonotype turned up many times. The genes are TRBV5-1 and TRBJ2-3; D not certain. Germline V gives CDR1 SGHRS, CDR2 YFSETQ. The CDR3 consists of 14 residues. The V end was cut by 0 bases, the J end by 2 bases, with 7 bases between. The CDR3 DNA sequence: TGCGCCAGCAGCTTGGAGGTTTACACAGATACGCAGTATTTT. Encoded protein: CASSLEVYTDTQYF.

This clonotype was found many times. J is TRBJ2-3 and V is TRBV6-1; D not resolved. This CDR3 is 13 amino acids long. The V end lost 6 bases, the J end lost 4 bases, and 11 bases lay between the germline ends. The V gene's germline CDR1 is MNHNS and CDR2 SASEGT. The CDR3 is CASRVRVPDTQYF. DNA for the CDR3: TGTGCCAGCAGGGTCCGCGTGCCAGATACGCAGTATTTT.

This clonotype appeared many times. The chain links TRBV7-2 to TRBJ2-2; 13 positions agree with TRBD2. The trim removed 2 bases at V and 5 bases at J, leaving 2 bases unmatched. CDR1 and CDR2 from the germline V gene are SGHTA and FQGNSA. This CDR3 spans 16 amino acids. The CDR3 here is CASSLPTSGRTGELFF. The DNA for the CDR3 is TGTGCCAGCAGCTTACCGACTAGCGGGAGGACCGGGGAGCTGTTTTTT.

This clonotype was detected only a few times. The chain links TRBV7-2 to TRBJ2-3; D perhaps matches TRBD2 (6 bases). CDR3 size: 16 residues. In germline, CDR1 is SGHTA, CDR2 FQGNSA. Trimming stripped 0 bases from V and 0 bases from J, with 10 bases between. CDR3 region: CASSLARGASTDTQYF. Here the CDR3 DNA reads TGTGCCAGCAGCTTAGCGCGCGGGGCGAGCACAGATACGCAGTATTTT.

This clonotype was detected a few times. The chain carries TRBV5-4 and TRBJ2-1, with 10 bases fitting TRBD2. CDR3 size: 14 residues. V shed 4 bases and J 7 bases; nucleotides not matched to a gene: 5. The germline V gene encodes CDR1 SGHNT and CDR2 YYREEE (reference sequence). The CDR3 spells CASSAGTSANEQFF. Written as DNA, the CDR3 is TGTGCCAGCAGCGCCGGGACTAGCGCTAATGAGCAGTTCTTC.

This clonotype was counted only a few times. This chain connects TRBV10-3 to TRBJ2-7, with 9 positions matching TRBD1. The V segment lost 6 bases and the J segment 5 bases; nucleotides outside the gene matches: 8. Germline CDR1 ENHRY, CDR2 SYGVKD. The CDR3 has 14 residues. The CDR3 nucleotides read TGTGCCATCAGCTACCGACAGGGGGTTGACGAGCAGTACTTC. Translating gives CAISYRQGVDEQYF.

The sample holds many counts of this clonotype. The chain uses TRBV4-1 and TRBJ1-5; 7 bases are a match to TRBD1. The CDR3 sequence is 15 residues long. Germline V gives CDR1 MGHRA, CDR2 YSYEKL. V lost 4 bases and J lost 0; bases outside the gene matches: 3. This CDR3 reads CASSPGQNSNQPQHF. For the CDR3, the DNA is TGCGCCAGCAGCCCGGGACAGAATAGCAATCAGCCCCAGCATTTT.

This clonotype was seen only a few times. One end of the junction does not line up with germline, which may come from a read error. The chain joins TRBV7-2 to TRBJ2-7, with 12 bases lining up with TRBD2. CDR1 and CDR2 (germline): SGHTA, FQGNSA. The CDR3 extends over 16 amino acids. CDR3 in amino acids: CASSLAGLAGTYEQYF. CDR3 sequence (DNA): TGTGCCAGCAGCCTAGCCGGACTAGCGGGAACCTACGAGCAGTACTTC.